One and the same sample provided the 23 T cell receptor beta chains below, sequenced in a study of response to subunit inactivated influenza vaccine. MiXCR was run by TCRdb on the RT-PCR reads, yielding one entry per CDR3 protein. The sample lists 600,000 to 850,000 distinct CDR3 sequences; 14% were seen once. The sequencing here drew on PBMCs from blood, taken roughly 15 days before vaccination. These receptor sequences come from a man between 45 and 60 years old who received an inactivated influenza vaccine.

CDR3 coding DNA: TGCGCCAGCGGATGGGACAGTAAAGTCCCCAGCTGGTCGGAGACCCAGTACTTC. Residues: CASGWDSKVPSWSETQYF. The chain employs TRBV10-2 and TRBJ2-5; 7 bases align to TRBD1. This CDR3 has 18 amino acids. Germline CDR1 and CDR2: WSHSY and SAAADI. V was pared by 8 bases and J by 5 bases, with 23 bases of the junction left unmatched.

This clonotype showed up just a few times. This chain joins TRBV11-2 and TRBJ1-4, with unresolved D. This CDR3 spans 13 amino acids. Deletions cut 2 bases from V and 2 bases from J, with 3 bases between. Germline-derived CDR1 and CDR2 are SGHAT and FQNNGV. This chain's CDR3 is CASSLSTNEKLFF. In DNA form, the CDR3 reads TGTGCCAGCAGCTTATCGACTAATGAAAAACTGTTTTTT.

The rearrangement links TRBV7-9 to TRBJ2-3, with unresolved D. Trimming removed 4 bases from V and 2 bases from J, with 13 bases in between. This CDR3 has 15 amino acids. The germline CDR1 and CDR2 sequences are SEHNR and FQNEAQ (reference sequence). CDR3 bases: TGTGCCAGCAGCTCGAGGCGGCGTCTCACAGATACGCAGTATTTT. It codes for CASSSRRRLTDTQYF.

This clonotype was detected only a few times. CDR3 sequence reads: CSANLATNEQFF. The CDR3 coding sequence is TGCAGTGCTAACCTCGCAACCAATGAGCAGTTCTTC. The rearrangement links TRBV20-1 to TRBJ2-1; D unclear. The CDR3 is made up of 12 amino acids. V was pared by 4 bases and J by 6 bases, with 10 bases between. Germline V gives CDR1 DFQATT, CDR2 SNEGSKA (reference sequence).

This clonotype was seen more than once but under ten times. At one of its ends the junction is not consistent with the germline gene, which may arise from a read error. This sequence joins TRBV10-3 and TRBJ2-1; no clear D gene. This CDR3 region has 14 residues. From germline, CDR1 is ENHRY and CDR2 SYGVKD. The CDR3 region has the DNA TGTGCCATCAGCTGGACGGCAGACTTCAATGAGCAGCTCTTC. Translating gives CAISWTADFNEQLF.

This clonotype was recorded a few times. This sequence joins TRBV20-1 and TRBJ2-2, with D perhaps given as TRBD1 or TRBD2 (7 bases each). The V gene's germline CDR1 is DFQATT and CDR2 SNEGSKA (reference sequence). This CDR3 region has 14 residues. Deletions cut 3 bases from V and 6 bases from J, with 14 bases between. CDR3 residues: CSASQGGRAGELFF. CDR3 nucleotides: TGCAGTGCTAGTCAGGGGGGGAGGGCCGGGGAGCTGTTTTTT.

There are a few counts of this clonotype. The chain employs TRBV5-5 and TRBJ1-4; 7 positions match TRBD1. There are 15 residues in the CDR3. V gave up 0 bases and J gave up 5 bases; unmatched junction bases: 4. Germline values: CDR1 SGHKS, CDR2 YYEKEE (reference sequence). CDR3 in amino acids: CASSLAAGGNEKLFF. In nucleotides, the CDR3 is TGTGCCAGCAGCTTGGCCGCAGGGGGGAATGAAAAACTGTTTTTT.

This clonotype was seen just once. V gene TRBV10-3 combines with J gene TRBJ2-3; the match to TRBD2 covers 8 bases. Germline values: CDR1 ENHRY, CDR2 SYGVKD. CDR3 length: 15 residues. J lost 2 bases, V lost 7 bases, and 8 bases had no gene match. CDR3 loop: CAIKSASGPTDTQYF. As DNA, the CDR3 is TGTGCCATCAAATCAGCTAGCGGGCCCACAGATACGCAGTATTTT.

A few counts support this clonotype. The chain couples TRBV4-1 to TRBJ2-7; unclear D gene. CDR1 MGHRA and CDR2 YSYEKL come from the germline V gene. The V gene lost 2 bases and the J gene lost 2 bases, with 13 bases spanning the gap. CDR3 size: 15 residues. CDR3 sequence reads: CASSQLSNLAYEQYF. For the CDR3, the DNA is TGCGCCAGCAGCCAACTTTCAAACCTGGCCTACGAGCAGTACTTC.

This clonotype was seen many times. The chain carries TRBV6-1 and TRBJ1-5, with D possibly matching TRBD1 (5 bases). The CDR3 has 13 amino acids. Between the trimmed V and J ends, which lost 11 bases and 0 bases, there was a span of 11 bases. Germline CDR1 is MNHNS and CDR2 is SASEGT. CDR3 nucleotide sequence: TGTGCCGCCGGGGGGGGTAGCAATCAGCCCCAGCATTTT. Translated: CAAGGGSNQPQHF.

This clonotype showed up many times. This chain joins TRBV20-1 and TRBJ2-7, with 7 bases fitting TRBD2. With 2 bases clipped from V and 2 bases from J, the junction kept 6 bases outside the gene matches. The CDR3 spans 14 residues. Looked up from germline, CDR1 is DFQATT and CDR2 is SNEGSKA (reference sequence). The CDR3 DNA follows: TGCAGTGCTAGACCTAGCGGATGGACCTACGAGCAGTACTTC. It codes for CSARPSGWTYEQYF.

This chain links TRBV14 with TRBJ2-1, with D uncertain. CDR3 size: 13 residues. CDR1 is SGHDN, CDR2 FVKESK, per germline. Trimming cost V 1 base and J 5 bases, with 6 bases left between them. The CDR3: CASSQGVDNEQFF. CDR3 DNA sequence: TGTGCCAGCAGCCAAGGAGTGGACAATGAGCAGTTCTTC.

The V gene is TRBV10-3, the J gene TRBJ1-2, with D tentatively TRBD1 (6 bases). V was trimmed by 6 bases and J by 4 bases, leaving 12 bases between them. Germline V gives CDR1 ENHRY, CDR2 SYGVKD. The CDR3 is made up of 13 amino acids. The CDR3 region has the DNA TGTGCCATCAGCCAGGACAGTATCTATGGCTACACCTTC. It encodes CAISQDSIYGYTF.

The chain links TRBV20-1 to TRBJ2-7; the match to TRBD2 covers 7 bases. The CDR3 sequence is 14 residues long. The germline gives CDR1 DFQATT, CDR2 SNEGSKA (reference sequence). J was trimmed by 6 bases and V by 6 bases; bases with no gene match: 14. The CDR3 protein is CSAPSGGPLGEQYF. CDR3 DNA: TGCAGTGCCCCTAGCGGAGGACCCCTGGGCGAGCAGTACTTC.

The V gene is TRBV6-2 or TRBV6-3, the J gene TRBJ2-7; D may be TRBD1 or TRBD2 (5 bases each). There are 14 residues in the CDR3. Germline lookup yields CDR1 MNHEY and CDR2 SVGEGT. Trimming cost V 4 bases and J 3 bases, with 13 bases left between them. Here the CDR3 reads CASSSNAGGYEQYF. DNA of the CDR3: TGTGCCAGCAGTTCCAATGCTGGGGGCTACGAGCAGTACTTC.

The V and J genes are TRBV7-9 and TRBJ2-1, with TRBD2 identical over 7 bases. The CDR3 extends over 14 amino acids. Germline assignment: CDR1 SEHNR and CDR2 FQNEAQ (reference sequence). V lost 3 bases and J lost 6; bases outside the gene matches: 5. The CDR3 sequence is CASSLTTSLNEQFF. The CDR3 DNA reads as TGTGCCAGCAGCTTGACGACTAGCCTCAATGAGCAGTTCTTC.

DNA for the CDR3: TGTGCCAGCAGCTCCTCCCAGCGGGTATCTCCATGGGATACGCAGTATTTT. It translates to CASSSSQRVSPWDTQYF. The J gene is TRBJ2-3, the V gene TRBV7-8, with a tentative D call TRBD2 (6 bases). V was shortened by 4 bases and J by 6 bases, with 23 bases between the two germline ends. The CDR3 runs to 17 residues. CDR1 and CDR2 from the germline V gene are SGHVS and FQNEAQ.

This clonotype was counted only a few times. The gene calls are TRBV4-1 and TRBJ2-7, with 9 bases matching TRBD1. Germline V gene data show CDR1 as MGHRA and CDR2 as YSYEKL. J gave up 4 bases and V 5 bases, and 6 bases lay outside the gene matches. The CDR3 length is 14 residues. CDR3 amino acids: CASSIWTGEYEQYF. In nucleotides, the CDR3 is TGCGCCAGCAGCATATGGACAGGGGAGTACGAGCAGTACTTC.

The chain recombines TRBV18 with TRBJ2-1; unclear D gene. Germline V gene lookup returns CDR1 KGHSH and CDR2 LQKENI. V dropped 0 bases and J dropped 3 bases, with 9 bases sitting between them. CDR3 length: 15 amino acids. CDR3 DNA: TGTGCCAGCTCACCACCTCAGGACCTCTACAATGAGCAGTTCTTC. It is translated as CASSPPQDLYNEQFF.

This clonotype was counted at least ten times. The V and J genes are TRBV20-1 and TRBJ2-2; D tentatively reads TRBD1 or TRBD2 (5 bases each). Germline V gene lookup returns CDR1 DFQATT and CDR2 SNEGSKA (reference sequence). The CDR3 totals 14 residues. The CDR3 region has the DNA TGCGGCACTGGTGGGACCCTTAACACCGGGGAGCTGTTTTTT. It codes for CGTGGTLNTGELFF.

The V call is TRBV3-1, the J call TRBJ2-1; 7 bases are shared with TRBD2. V gave up 1 base and J gave up 4 bases; unmatched junction bases: 7. The CDR3 is made up of 16 amino acids. In germline, CDR1 is LGHDT, CDR2 YNNKEL (reference sequence). Here the CDR3 DNA reads TGTGCCAGCAGCCAAGGGGGGACTACGTTTTACAATGAGCAGTTCTTC. It specifies CASSQGGTTFYNEQFF.

This clonotype was found many times. The chain links TRBV30 to TRBJ2-4; tentatively, D is TRBD2 (7 bases). The germline V gene encodes CDR1 GTSNPN and CDR2 SVGIG (reference sequence). This CDR3 has 14 residues. V shed 5 bases and J shed 4 bases, with 15 bases lying between them. CDR3 region: CAWGVRGAKNIQYF. The CDR3 region has the DNA TGTGCCTGGGGCGTCCGGGGGGCGAAAAACATTCAGTACTTC. The full variable domain, rest sourced from reference TRBV30 and TRBJ2-4, is SQTIHQWPATLVQPVGSPLSLECTVEGTSNPNLYWYRQAAGRGLQLLFYSVGIGQISSEVPQNLSASRPQDRQFILSSKKLLLSDSGFYLCAWGVRGAKNIQYFGAGTRLSVL.

The sample holds a few counts of this clonotype. The rearrangement uses TRBV29-1 and TRBJ2-5; D not resolved. Germline V CDR1 and CDR2: SQVTM, ANQGSEA. The CDR3 totals 13 residues. Between the trimmed V and J ends, which lost 4 bases and 5 bases, there was a span of 14 bases. Here the CDR3 DNA reads TGCAGCGTTGCCCGTAATATAAGGGAGACCCAGTACTTC. This encodes CSVARNIRETQYF.